These 6 T cell receptor beta chains share one sample of origin, sequenced in a study of shared clonotypes between healthy human individuals. Generated by immunoSEQ multiplex PCR, the TCRdb table keeps only in-frame clones and is missing some. Of over a million clones in the sample, 78% were seen once. The sample comprised memory CD4+ T cells from PBMCs. As to subset: CD45RA-negative fraction. These receptors came from a man aged 18 to 30 in good health. Some clones in this sample may be carry-over from other donors' samples.

This clone was counted a few times. J is TRBJ2-2 and V is TRBV7-3; D not resolved. This CDR3 is 18 amino acids long. The germline V gene encodes CDR1 SGHTA and CDR2 FQGTGA. V was cut by 5 bases and J by 3 bases, with 22 bases left in between. CDR3 bases: TGTGCCAGCAGCCCAAGGCCAGTCGGAAGGCCGGACACCGGGGAGCTGTTTTTT. Translation: CASSPRPVGRPDTGELFF. The full variable domain, in which reference TRBV7-3 and TRBJ2-2 provide the parts outside the CDR3, is GAGVSQTPSNKVTEKGKYVELRCDPISGHTALYWYRQSLGQGPEFLIYFQGTGAADDSGLPNDRFFAVRPEGSVSTLKIQRTERGDSAVYLCASSPRPVGRPDTGELFFGEGSRLTVL.

Concerning this clone: A far more abundant clone sits one base away, making this likely a read error. The sample carries other DNA sequences with the same CDR3. The chain combines TRBV25-1 with TRBJ1-5; D is perhaps TRBD1 (5 bases). CDR1 is MGHDK and CDR2 is SYGVNS in the germline V gene. This CDR3 spans 14 amino acids. Trimming removed 2 bases from V and 4 bases from J, with 9 bases in between. CDR3 sequence (DNA): TGTGCCAGCAGTGAAACAGGAAGGAATCAGCCCCAGCATTTT. Translating gives CASSETGRNQPQHF.

The chain combines TRBV19 with TRBJ2-1; TRBD2 aligns across 16 bases. The trim removed 4 bases at V and 4 bases at J, leaving 4 bases unmatched. The CDR3 consists of 17 residues. Per the germline V gene, CDR1 is LNHDA and CDR2 is SQIVND (reference sequence). This CDR3 reads CASSRGGLAGGYNEQFF. CDR3 nucleotides: TGTGCCAGTAGTAGAGGGGGACTAGCGGGAGGGTACAATGAGCAGTTCTTC.

CDR3 sequence reads: CASSLVADNTEAFF. The CDR3, as DNA: TGCGCCAGCAGCTTGGTGGCGGATAACACTGAAGCTTTCTTT. The rearrangement joins TRBV5-1 to TRBJ1-1, with D hard to call. V lost 0 bases and J 2 bases, leaving 8 bases between the germline ends. The CDR3 has 14 amino acids. From germline, CDR1 is SGHRS and CDR2 YFSETQ.

The chain combines TRBV18 with TRBJ2-5, with 8 positions matching TRBD1. Germline loops: CDR1 KGHSH, CDR2 LQKENI. The CDR3 is made up of 13 amino acids. V trimming: 6 bases; J trimming: 4 bases; junction bases outside the gene matches: 4. The CDR3 sequence is CASSDGTGETQYF. CDR3 DNA sequence: TGTGCCAGCTCCGACGGGACAGGAGAGACCCAGTACTTC.

The chain carries TRBV28 and TRBJ1-2; no definite D call. CDR3 size: 16 residues. Germline assignment: CDR1 MDHEN and CDR2 SYDVKM. Trimming stripped 3 bases from V and 4 bases from J, with 18 bases between. The CDR3 region is CASSFPDDYRLYGYTF. For the CDR3, the DNA is TGTGCCAGCAGTTTTCCGGACGATTATCGTCTCTATGGCTACACCTTC.